This TCR beta chain was profiled in a study of shared clonotypes between healthy human individuals. Study results and caveats: Across a handful of donors, naive CD4 shared roughly 5.2%, naive CD8 about 3.2%, memory CD4 more than 2%, memory CD8 about 0.38%.

About this clone: As yet, its antigen is unknown.

Trimming at V came to 7 bases and at J to 3 bases, leaving 7 bases not matched to a gene. The germline CDR1 and CDR2 sequences are LNHDA and SQIVND (reference sequence). There are 14 residues in the CDR3. Repertoires were generated with immunoSEQ multiplex PCR, while TCRdb's copy carries only in-frame clones and drops some. The data show under 1,100,000 clones, with more than 60% seen just once and approximately 1.5% held by the top ten. The sample taken for sequencing was memory CD4+ T cells sorted from blood. Subset specified: CD45RA-negative fraction. This clonotype was sampled from a man aged 18 to 35 in good health. This chain uses TRBV19 with TRBJ2-3; 7 bases fit TRBD2. The CDR3 DNA reads TGTGCCAGTACCGAACCGGGGGGAACAGATACGCAGTATTTT. Translation: CASTEPGGTDTQYF.